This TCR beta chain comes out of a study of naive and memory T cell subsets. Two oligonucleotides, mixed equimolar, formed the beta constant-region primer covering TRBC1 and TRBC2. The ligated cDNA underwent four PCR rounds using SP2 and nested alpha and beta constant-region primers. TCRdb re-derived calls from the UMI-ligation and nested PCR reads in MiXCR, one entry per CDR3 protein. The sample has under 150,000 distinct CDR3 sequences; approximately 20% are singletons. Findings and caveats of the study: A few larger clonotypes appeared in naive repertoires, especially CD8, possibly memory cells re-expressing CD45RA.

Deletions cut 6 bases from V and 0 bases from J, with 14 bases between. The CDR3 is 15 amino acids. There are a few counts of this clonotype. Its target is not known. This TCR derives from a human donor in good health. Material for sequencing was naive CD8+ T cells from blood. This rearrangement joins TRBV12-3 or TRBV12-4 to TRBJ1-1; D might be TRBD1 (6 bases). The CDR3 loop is CASSETGYMNTEAFF. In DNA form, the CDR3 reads TGTGCCAGCAGCGAGACAGGTTATATGAACACTGAAGCTTTCTTT.